One and the same sample provided the 28 T cell receptor beta chains below, sequenced in a study of vaccination and CD4 T cells after COVID-19 (dated by TCRdb to between 2022 and 2023). These receptors' antigens are unknown. Library preparation was by PCR. Sequencing instrument: Illumina iSeq 100. TCR sequencing of DNA from cultured CD4+ T cells used the Oncomine TCR Beta short-read assay at the Johns Hopkins FTIC core. The public reads were quality trimmed at Q25 with fastp and then assembled into clones with MiXCR by TCRdb, keeping productive beta chains. Entries that share a CDR3 protein sequence are merged under the most common genes and DNA. The sample contains 20,000 or so distinct CDR3 sequences, 26% of them found a single time. Roughly a tenth of the sample is held by the ten biggest clonotypes. The treatment or condition label, read with the paper, signifies: roughly 10-day PBMC culture with coronavirus spike peptide pools or control peptides (ViraFEST assay).

Sample: cultured CD4+ T cells from blood. Receptors originate from a human donor with COVID-19.

J is TRBJ2-7 and V is TRBV6-4; D uncertain. Germline CDR1 reads MRHNA; CDR2 reads SNTAGT. This CDR3 is built from 15 residues. Trimming shortened V by 0 bases and J by 1 base, and 10 bases separated the two germline ends. This chain's CDR3 is CASSDSVPRSYEQYF. The CDR3 DNA is TGTGCCAGCAGTGACTCAGTCCCACGATCCTACGAGCAGTACTTC.

The CDR3 sequence is CASSFYRGGGDEQYF. The CDR3 region has the DNA TGTGCCAGCAGTTTTTATAGGGGGGGCGGCGACGAGCAGTACTTC. The chain combines TRBV12-3 or TRBV12-4 with TRBJ2-7, with D maybe TRBD2 (7 bases). This CDR3 comprises 15 residues. The ends were cut back, 3 bases at V and 5 bases at J, with 17 bases in the middle.

This clonotype was picked up a small number of times. V and J are TRBV7-2 and TRBJ2-2, with no clear D. The CDR3 contains 13 residues. Trimming shortened V by 1 base and J by 15 bases, and 15 bases separated the two germline ends. Germline V gives CDR1 SGHTA, CDR2 FQGNSA. CDR3 protein: CASSLVLAAPVFF. The CDR3 DNA is TGTGCCAGCAGCTTAGTGTTGGCAGCGCCGGTGTTTTTT.

In this sample, this clonotype turned up a few times. This chain connects TRBV14 to TRBJ1-1; 8 bases match TRBD1. The CDR3 sequence is 17 residues long. The germline V gene encodes CDR1 SGHDN and CDR2 FVKESK. V shed 4 bases, J shed 0 bases, and the junction held 10 bases outside the gene matches. This CDR3 reads CASSRDRLIRVNTEAFF. CDR3 nucleotide sequence: TGTGCCAGCAGCCGGGACAGGTTGATTCGTGTGAACACTGAAGCTTTCTTT.

By its share, this clonotype is medium-sized. The chain carries TRBV7-8 and TRBJ1-6; D gene ambiguous. V was cut by 2 bases and J by 3 bases, with 17 bases left in between. The CDR3 is made up of 18 amino acids. Germline CDR1 and CDR2: SGHVS and FQNEAQ. The CDR3 coding sequence is TGTGCCAGCAGCTTAAACAGAAAGCCGAACATCTATAATTCACCCCTCCACTTT. This translates into CASSLNRKPNIYNSPLHF.

This clonotype was seen a handful of times. V usage is TRBV6-5 and J usage is TRBJ2-5, with TRBD2 as a possible D gene (5 bases). The V and J ends lost 0 bases and 5 bases respectively, with 13 bases between them. Germline V gives CDR1 MNHEY, CDR2 SVGAGI. The CDR3 totals 15 residues. The chain's CDR3 is CASSYSTLALETQYF. The CDR3 DNA reads as TGTGCCAGCAGTTACTCTACGCTAGCACTCGAGACCCAGTACTTC.

This chain connects TRBV21-1 to TRBJ2-3; TRBD1, the table's D call, lacks a check against the DNA. TRBV21-1 is a recognized pseudogene. This CDR3 is 13 amino acids long. As DNA, the CDR3 is TGTGCCAGCAGCTCCCGCCCCCCAGATACGCAGTATTTT. It specifies CASSSRPPDTQYF.

This clonotype was counted a few times. V is TRBV7-2 and J is TRBJ1-2; 11 positions match TRBD1. There are 12 residues in the CDR3. Trimming cost V 1 base and J 11 bases; bases outside gene matches: 0. CDR1 and CDR2 (germline): SGHTA, FQGNSA. CDR3 DNA sequence: TGTGCCAGCAGCTTAGGGGACAGGGGGTACACCTTC. It encodes CASSLGDRGYTF. The whole variable domain, filled in from reference TRBV7-2 and TRBJ1-2, reads GAGVSQSPSNKVTEKGKDVELRCDPISGHTALYWYRQSLGQGLEFLIYFQGNSAPDKSGLPSDRFSAERTGGSVSTLTIQRTQQEDSAVYLCASSLGDRGYTFGSGTRLTVV.

The rearrangement joins TRBV6-5 to TRBJ1-3; 9 positions agree with TRBD1. Germline V CDR1 and CDR2: MNHEY, SVGAGI. The J segment lost 4 bases and the V segment lost 1 base, leaving 11 bases of the junction unmatched. This CDR3 contains 18 residues. CDR3: CASSYFGARTGAGNTIYF. The CDR3 nucleotides are TGTGCCAGCAGTTACTTTGGTGCCCGGACAGGGGCCGGAAACACCATATATTTT.

The chain joins TRBV25-1 to TRBJ2-3; D gene ambiguous. Germline values: CDR1 MGHDK, CDR2 SYGVNS. The CDR3 consists of 12 residues. The V end lost 3 bases, the J end lost 6 bases, and 7 bases lay between the germline ends. CDR3: CASSDLVDTQYF. DNA for the CDR3: TGTGCCAGCAGTGATTTGGTGGATACGCAGTATTTT.

The chain has TRBV2 and TRBJ2-5, with 10 bases fitting TRBD2. Per germline, CDR1 SNHLY and CDR2 FYNNEI. V shed 1 base, J shed 5 bases, and the junction held 10 bases outside the gene matches. The CDR3 has 17 amino acids. CDR3 in amino acids: CASSEGISGGSFETQYF. The CDR3 coding sequence is TGTGCCAGCAGTGAAGGGATTAGCGGGGGGAGCTTTGAGACCCAGTACTTC.

This clonotype turned up a few times. This sequence joins TRBV20-1 and TRBJ2-5, with D possibly matching TRBD2 (6 bases). V was cut by 0 bases and J by 5 bases, with 10 bases left in between. The germline gives CDR1 DFQATT, CDR2 SNEGSKA (reference sequence). The CDR3 has 13 residues. CDR3 loop: CSAREGGSETQYF. The CDR3 DNA is TGCAGTGCTAGAGAGGGGGGATCGGAGACCCAGTACTTC.

The chain employs TRBV6-2 or TRBV6-3 and TRBJ2-7, with D unclear. Trimming left V 7 bases short and J 4 bases short, with 11 bases between. This CDR3 has 12 amino acids. The germline gives CDR1 MNHEY, CDR2 SVGEGT. The CDR3 sequence is CASTRPTYEQYF. DNA of the CDR3: TGTGCCAGCACTCGGCCGACGTACGAGCAGTACTTC.

In this sample, this clonotype turned up a few times. The gene calls are TRBV10-3 and TRBJ1-1; D uncertain. This CDR3 has 14 residues. In germline, CDR1 is ENHRY, CDR2 SYGVKD. Trimming stripped 4 bases from V and 2 bases from J, with 11 bases between. Written as DNA, the CDR3 is TGTGCCATCAGTGCTGCAGGCGCCAACACTGAAGCTTTCTTT. The encoded protein is CAISAAGANTEAFF.

This chain uses TRBV6-1 with TRBJ2-5; TRBD1 aligns across 9 bases. The germline gives CDR1 MNHNS, CDR2 SASEGT. V gave up 4 bases and J gave up 7 bases; unmatched junction bases: 10. The CDR3 runs to 15 residues. CDR3 loop: CASSGTGGGFATQYF. The CDR3 DNA reads TGTGCCAGCAGTGGTACAGGGGGCGGGTTTGCGACCCAGTACTTC.

The table lists this clonotype with a few counts. This sequence joins TRBV11-3 and TRBJ2-1; 12 bases agree with TRBD1. V was clipped by 6 bases and J by 8 bases; unmatched bases: 8. Per the germline V gene, CDR1 is SGHNT and CDR2 is YENEEA. The CDR3 extends over 15 amino acids. CDR3 DNA: TGTGCCAGCAGACGGGACAGGGGGCGCTGGGATGAGCAGTTCTTC. Its protein product is CASRRDRGRWDEQFF.

V is TRBV28 and J is TRBJ2-7; D might be TRBD1 (6 bases). Germline V lookup: CDR1 MDHEN, CDR2 SYDVKM. The germline V and J ends were trimmed by 6 bases and 1 base, with 16 bases remaining between them. The CDR3 sequence is 15 residues long. The DNA for the CDR3 is TGTGCCAGCAGCTCCCCGGGACAAGCGTCCTACGAGCAGTACTTC. Residues: CASSSPGQASYEQYF.

The rearrangement uses TRBV19 and TRBJ2-1; TRBD1 matches 9 bases. Germline assignment: CDR1 LNHDA and CDR2 SQIVND (reference sequence). The trim removed 4 bases at V and 7 bases at J, leaving 11 bases unmatched. The length of the CDR3 is 16 residues. The CDR3 nucleotides are TGTGCCAGTAGTACCAGACCGGGACAGGGTGCTAATGAGCAGTTCTTC. Protein: CASSTRPGQGANEQFF. Full variable domain (outside the CDR3, taken from reference TRBV19 and TRBJ2-1): DGGITQSPKYLFRKEGQNVTLSCEQNLNHDAMYWYRQDPGQGLRLIYYSQIVNDFQKGDIAEGYSVSREKKESFPLTVTSAQKNPTAFYLCASSTRPGQGANEQFFGPGTRLTVL.

The gene calls are TRBV7-2 and TRBJ2-5; D might be TRBD1 or TRBD2, each matching 5 bases. This CDR3 spans 13 amino acids. CDR1 is SGHTA, CDR2 FQGNSA, per germline. Between the trimmed V and J ends, which lost 3 bases and 4 bases, there was a span of 9 bases. CDR3 sequence: CASSLGVRETQYF. CDR3 coding DNA: TGTGCCAGCAGCTTGGGGGTTAGAGAGACCCAGTACTTC.

The chain couples TRBV6-8 to TRBJ1-5; 11 bases are shared with TRBD1. The CDR3 sequence is 16 residues long. Germline CDR1 is MNHGY and CDR2 is SAAAGT. The junction had 15 bases not matched to a gene; V was cut back by 11 bases and J by 6 bases. In DNA, the CDR3 is TGTGCCGGCACGGACAGGGGGCGAGGCTGGGTTCAGCCCCAGCATTTT. This codes for CAGTDRGRGWVQPQHF.

This clonotype was seen only a few times. The V call is TRBV29-1, the J call TRBJ1-1; 11 bases are shared with TRBD1. The V segment lost 7 bases and the J segment 5 bases; nucleotides outside the gene matches: 9. Germline values: CDR1 SQVTM, CDR2 ANQGSEA. The CDR3 spans 14 residues. CDR3 in amino acids: CSGQRTGGNTEAFF. CDR3 nucleotide sequence: TGCAGCGGACAGAGGACAGGGGGCAATACTGAAGCTTTCTTT.

V usage is TRBV5-1 and J usage is TRBJ2-1; 11 nucleotides align to TRBD2. The CDR3 is made up of 15 amino acids. The J segment lost 3 bases and the V segment lost 3 bases, leaving 2 bases of the junction unmatched. Per germline, CDR1 SGHRS and CDR2 YFSETQ. This CDR3 is CASSSGLAVYNEQFF. In DNA form, the CDR3 reads TGCGCCAGCAGCTCGGGACTAGCGGTCTACAATGAGCAGTTCTTC.

The chain joins TRBV12-3 or TRBV12-4 to TRBJ1-5, with D maybe TRBD1 (6 bases). This CDR3 spans 14 amino acids. The ends were cut back, 6 bases at V and 5 bases at J, with 14 bases in the middle. CDR3 residues: CASRPEGQDQPQHF. The CDR3 region has the DNA TGTGCCAGCAGACCAGAGGGACAAGATCAGCCCCAGCATTTT.

The V call is TRBV4-1, the J call TRBJ2-7; D possibly corresponds to TRBD1 (6 bases). V lost 1 base, J lost 8 bases, and 15 bases lay in between. The germline CDR1 and CDR2 sequences are MGHRA and YSYEKL. There are 14 residues in the CDR3. The CDR3 here is CASSQVGDGGKQYF. CDR3 sequence (DNA): TGCGCCAGCAGCCAAGTGGGGGATGGGGGCAAGCAGTACTTC.

V and J are TRBV5-1 and TRBJ1-2; TRBD1 matches at 8 bases. The CDR3 extends over 15 amino acids. V shed 0 bases and J 6 bases; nucleotides not matched to a gene: 7. CDR1 SGHRS and CDR2 YFSETQ come from the germline V gene. The CDR3 nucleotides read TGCGCCAGCAGCTTGGGGGCGACAGGGGTGCATGGCTACACCTTC. This gives the protein CASSLGATGVHGYTF.

The chain has TRBV19 and TRBJ1-5; D possibly corresponds to TRBD1 (6 bases). Germline loops: CDR1 LNHDA, CDR2 SQIVND (reference sequence). V was pared by 7 bases and J by 7 bases, with 14 bases between. The CDR3 extends over 13 amino acids. CDR3 DNA sequence: TGTGCCAGTATGGTACAGGGAGAGCAGCCCCAGCATTTT. Protein sequence: CASMVQGEQPQHF.

The gene calls are TRBV25-1 and TRBJ1-6, with 7 bases lining up with TRBD1. This CDR3 has 15 residues. The J segment lost 10 bases and the V segment lost 5 bases, leaving 11 bases of the junction unmatched. Germline lookup yields CDR1 MGHDK and CDR2 SYGVNS. The CDR3 bases are TGTGCCAGCAGTTTGGGGTCAGGGGGTAGCTCACCCCTCCACTTT. Translating gives CASSLGSGGSSPLHF.

By frequency in the sample, this clonotype is medium-sized (0.01 to 0.1%). The chain has TRBV7-9 and TRBJ1-2; no clear D. Germline V gene data show CDR1 as SEHNR and CDR2 as FQNEAQ (reference sequence). The V and J ends lost 1 base and 6 bases respectively, with 6 bases between them. The CDR3 extends over 12 amino acids. CDR3 nucleotide sequence: TGTGCCAGCAGCTTAGGAGGCGATGGCTACACCTTC. Its protein product is CASSLGGDGYTF.